Shown below are 27 T cell receptor beta chains from a single sample sequenced in a study of regulatory T cells in long-lasting Graves disease. Time point indicated: newly diagnosed GD, antithyroid drugs for less than 3 months. With RNA extracted from PBMCs as input, the TCR library was made. Construction of TCR beta libraries relied on iRepertoire HTBI primers and on Arm-PCR targeting CDR3 regions. TCRdb recomputed calls from the multiplex PCR reads with MiXCR, one row per CDR3 protein. This sample carries about 450,000 distinct CDR3 sequences, roughly 17% of them seen once, and the ten largest clones take over 8.5%. These records were also assigned to another study, of T cells in Graves' hyperthyroidism and ophthalmopathy.

The specimen comprised peripheral blood mononuclear cells (PBMCs), sampled at new diagnosis, from a patient treated with antithyroid drugs. Receptors were obtained from a woman aged 25-40 years with Graves disease.

Only a few counts were recorded for this clonotype. The V and J genes are TRBV6-1 and TRBJ2-7, with D possibly matching TRBD1 (5 bases). The length of the CDR3 is 12 residues. Germline loops: CDR1 MNHNS, CDR2 SASEGT. Trimming shortened V by 6 bases and J by 7 bases, and 13 bases separated the two germline ends. CDR3 loop: CASRPPGLEQYF. The DNA of the CDR3 is TGTGCCAGCAGACCTCCAGGGTTGGAGCAGTACTTC.

The chain recombines TRBV28 with TRBJ2-7; TRBD2 is a possible D gene (6 bases). Germline-derived CDR1 and CDR2 are MDHEN and SYDVKM. V gave up 8 bases and J gave up 5 bases, with 19 bases separating them. The length of the CDR3 is 14 residues. Here the CDR3 DNA reads TGTGCCAGCTGGGGGGTTACAGAGGCTAACGAGCAGTACTTC. This sequence encodes CASWGVTEANEQYF.

This clonotype was seen repeatedly, ten times or more. This sequence joins TRBV5-1 and TRBJ1-5; D may be TRBD1 (5 bases). The CDR3 loop spans 15 amino acids. V lost 0 bases and J lost 7, with 14 bases in between. Germline values: CDR1 SGHRS, CDR2 YFSETQ. The CDR3 loop reads CASSLEGGRGQPQHF. CDR3 sequence (DNA): TGCGCCAGCAGCTTGGAGGGAGGACGGGGGCAGCCCCAGCATTTT. The full variable domain, its missing parts supplied by reference TRBV5-1 and TRBJ1-5, is KAGVTQTPRYLIKTRGQQVTLSCSPISGHRSVSWYQQTPGQGLQFLFEYFSETQRNKGNFPGRFSGRQFSNSRSEMNVSTLELGDSALYLCASSLEGGRGQPQHFGDGTRLSIL.

In its sample, this clonotype was seen a few times. The chain recombines TRBV29-1 with TRBJ1-2; 10 nucleotides align to TRBD1. The V and J ends lost 0 bases and 6 bases, in that order; junction bases with no gene match: 4. Germline V gives CDR1 SQVTM, CDR2 ANQGSEA. This CDR3 has 14 residues. CDR3 loop: CSVEEGTGVNGYTF. DNA for the CDR3: TGCAGCGTTGAAGAAGGGACAGGGGTTAATGGCTACACCTTC.

This clonotype was seen more than once but under ten times. CDR3 sequence: CSKLAGGYNEQFF. In nucleotides, the CDR3 is TGCAGTAAACTAGCGGGAGGGTACAATGAGCAGTTCTTC. V and J are TRBV20-1 and TRBJ2-1, with 13 bases aligning to TRBD2. Losses at the gene ends were 8 bases for V and 4 bases for J; bases not matched to a gene: 2. CDR1 is DFQATT, CDR2 SNEGSKA, per germline (reference sequence). The CDR3 consists of 13 residues.

In its sample, this clonotype was seen many times. The rearrangement links TRBV11-2 to TRBJ1-3; 9 nucleotides line up with TRBD1. The germline gives CDR1 SGHAT, CDR2 FQNNGV. The CDR3 loop spans 16 amino acids. Losses at the gene ends were 1 base for V and 4 bases for J; bases not matched to a gene: 5. The CDR3 loop is CASSLAYRGRGNTIYF. In nucleotides, the CDR3 is TGTGCCAGCAGCTTAGCGTACAGGGGGCGAGGAAACACCATATATTTT.

This clonotype was picked up a small number of times. The V gene is TRBV20-1, the J gene TRBJ2-7; 8 positions match TRBD2. Trimming at V came to 2 bases and at J to 3 bases, leaving 6 bases not matched to a gene. This CDR3 has 14 amino acids. CDR1 and CDR2 (germline): DFQATT, SNEGSKA (reference sequence). The CDR3, as DNA: TGCAGTGCTAGAAGGCTAGCGGGCGACTACGAGCAGTACTTC. It codes for CSARRLAGDYEQYF.

This clonotype was detected only a few times. The chain employs TRBV5-1 and TRBJ2-7, with 16 bases aligning to TRBD2. This CDR3 comprises 17 residues. Germline V gene sequence: CDR1 SGHRS, CDR2 YFSETQ. After removal of 3 bases from V and 4 bases from J, the junction contained 7 bases not matched to a gene. The CDR3 DNA follows: TGCGCCAGCAGCTCCGAGGGACTAGCGGGAGGGTCTTACGAGCAGTACTTC. It specifies CASSSEGLAGGSYEQYF.

This clonotype has ten or more counts. The chain couples TRBV20-1 to TRBJ1-6, with D unclear. The V and J ends lost 6 bases and 7 bases respectively, with 16 bases between them. This CDR3 is 14 amino acids long. Germline CDR1 is DFQATT and CDR2 is SNEGSKA (reference sequence). DNA for the CDR3: TGCAGTGCAGGCCCCGACGTTAGGAATTCACCCCTCCACTTT. As protein: CSAGPDVRNSPLHF.

This clonotype was detected many times. The chain is built from TRBV20-1 and TRBJ2-5; 9 positions agree with TRBD2. The germline V gene has CDR1 DFQATT and CDR2 SNEGSKA (reference sequence). This CDR3 region has 16 residues. CDR3 region: CSPLAGQGGIRETQYF. The CDR3 DNA follows: TGCAGCCCGCTAGCGGGACAAGGAGGGATTCGGGAGACCCAGTACTTC.

This clonotype was counted many times. The rearrangement links TRBV20-1 to TRBJ1-5; TRBD1 matches 9 bases. Germline trimming cut 7 bases from V and 5 bases from J; bases unmatched to any gene: 6. From germline, CDR1 is DFQATT and CDR2 SNEGSKA (reference sequence). The CDR3 is 13 residues long. CDR3: CSVGGTGYQPQHF. CDR3 coding DNA: TGCAGTGTAGGGGGGACAGGGTATCAGCCCCAGCATTTT.

Many counts were recorded for this clonotype. The chain links TRBV28 to TRBJ2-3, with unresolved D. Germline assignment: CDR1 MDHEN and CDR2 SYDVKM. This CDR3 is built from 12 residues. Trimming cost V 8 bases and J 4 bases, with 10 bases left between them. CDR3 loop: CASAKRADTQYF. For the CDR3, the DNA is TGTGCCAGCGCAAAAAGGGCAGATACGCAGTATTTT.

A few counts support this clonotype. The rearrangement joins TRBV6-1 to TRBJ2-2, with a tentative D call TRBD1 (6 bases). The germline gives CDR1 MNHNS, CDR2 SASEGT. The V gene lost 3 bases and the J gene lost 7 bases, with 15 bases spanning the gap. The CDR3 extends over 15 amino acids. CDR3 in DNA: TGTGCCAGCAGTGACCCCGGGACACGCGGCGGGGAGCTGTTTTTT. Its translation: CASSDPGTRGGELFF.

The chain carries TRBV5-1 and TRBJ2-1; TRBD2 matches 11 bases. Per the germline V gene, CDR1 is SGHRS and CDR2 is YFSETQ. The CDR3 covers 15 residues. Unmatched junction bases numbered 5, after V lost 0 bases and J lost 9 bases. As DNA, the CDR3 is TGCGCCAGCAGCTTGGGACTAGCGGGGTCGCGTGAGCAGTTCTTC. This sequence encodes CASSLGLAGSREQFF.

The V gene is TRBV10-3, the J gene TRBJ1-4; TRBD1 aligns across 10 bases. V was clipped by 4 bases and J by 0 bases; unmatched bases: 5. CDR1 is ENHRY and CDR2 is SYGVKD in the germline V gene. The CDR3 is 17 residues long. CDR3 DNA: TGTGCCATCAGTGGGGACAGGGGATCCGCAACTAATGAAAAACTGTTTTTT. Its protein product is CAISGDRGSATNEKLFF.

This clonotype was recorded many times. The chain couples TRBV5-5 to TRBJ2-1; D is possibly TRBD2 (6 bases). In germline, CDR1 is SGHKS, CDR2 YYEKEE (reference sequence). This CDR3 spans 17 amino acids. Trimming cost V 0 bases and J 0 bases, with 13 bases left between them. CDR3 sequence reads: CASSLGGGLSSYNEQFF. In DNA, the CDR3 is TGTGCCAGCAGCTTGGGAGGCGGACTAAGCTCCTACAATGAGCAGTTCTTC.

This sequence joins TRBV6-1 and TRBJ1-6, with a tentative D call TRBD1 (6 bases). Per the germline V gene, CDR1 is MNHNS and CDR2 is SASEGT. The CDR3 spans 16 residues. Trimming removed 1 base at V and 11 bases at J, with 18 bases between. CDR3 in DNA: TGTGCCAGCAGTGAAGGGGACACGGCCTCTCATCCACCCCTCCACTTT. The encoded protein is CASSEGDTASHPPLHF.

This clonotype was detected ten times or more. The chain combines TRBV20-1 with TRBJ2-3; no clear D. This CDR3 has 15 amino acids. V lost 6 bases and J 3 bases, leaving 19 bases between the germline ends. In germline, CDR1 is DFQATT, CDR2 SNEGSKA (reference sequence). This CDR3 is CSATFTEAQTDTQYF. The CDR3 DNA reads as TGCAGTGCAACCTTCACTGAGGCCCAAACAGATACGCAGTATTTT.

This clonotype was found many times. The V and J genes are TRBV27 and TRBJ2-1; 9 bases match TRBD2. Germline V gene sequence: CDR1 MNHEY, CDR2 SMNVEV (reference sequence). V was pared by 3 bases and J by 6 bases, with 6 bases of the junction left unmatched. The CDR3 covers 15 residues. CDR3 residues: CASSFSAGGANEQFF. In DNA form, the CDR3 reads TGTGCCAGCAGTTTTTCAGCGGGAGGCGCCAATGAGCAGTTCTTC.

This clonotype appeared many times. This sequence joins TRBV12-3 or TRBV12-4 and TRBJ2-1, with 12 positions matching TRBD2. The CDR3 is 17 residues long. The trim removed 6 bases at V and 1 base at J, leaving 7 bases unmatched. The CDR3 DNA reads TGTGCCAGCAGGACTAGCGGGAGCCCGTTTTCCTACAATGAGCAGTTCTTC. It encodes CASRTSGSPFSYNEQFF.

The sample holds many counts of this clonotype. V and J are TRBV30 and TRBJ1-2, with D possibly being TRBD1 (6 bases). This CDR3 has 15 amino acids. CDR1 is GTSNPN and CDR2 is SVGIG in the germline V gene (reference sequence). V was trimmed by 2 bases and J by 4 bases, leaving 17 bases between them. The CDR3 loop is CAWSSGRTEPYGYTF. The CDR3 region has the DNA TGTGCCTGGAGTTCAGGTCGGACAGAACCCTATGGCTACACCTTC.

This clonotype was picked up many times. CDR3 loop: CASSLSAGGWADTQYF. The CDR3 bases are TGTGCCAGCAGCTTATCGGCGGGAGGATGGGCAGATACGCAGTATTTT. V and J are TRBV7-2 and TRBJ2-3; 8 nucleotides line up with TRBD2. V lost 2 bases and J lost 4; bases outside the gene matches: 8. Germline-derived CDR1 and CDR2 are SGHTA and FQGNSA. The CDR3 consists of 16 residues.

This clonotype occurred many times. CDR3 sequence reads: CASSSDRVTGELFF. The CDR3 DNA follows: TGCGCCAGCAGCTCGGACAGGGTAACCGGGGAGCTGTTTTTT. The chain employs TRBV5-1 and TRBJ2-2; TRBD1 matches 8 bases. Germline CDR1 reads SGHRS; CDR2 reads YFSETQ. The ends lost 3 bases at V and 5 bases at J; junction bases unmatched: 3. CDR3 length: 14 amino acids.

This clonotype has at least ten counts. The chain uses TRBV7-9 and TRBJ2-2; D uncertain. The length of the CDR3 is 17 residues. Germline lookup yields CDR1 SEHNR and CDR2 FQNEAQ (reference sequence). Deletions cut 5 bases from V and 0 bases from J, with 16 bases between. The CDR3 bases are TGTGCCAGCAGCCCCTTAGTGAATACCGCGAACACCGGGGAGCTGTTTTTT. Protein: CASSPLVNTANTGELFF.

This clonotype was observed a handful of times. The chain links TRBV10-3 to TRBJ1-4; 9 bases map to TRBD1. J lost 0 bases, V lost 5 bases, and 4 bases had no gene match. CDR3 length equals 16 residues. Germline V lookup: CDR1 ENHRY, CDR2 SYGVKD. This CDR3 reads CAISPGTGTTNEKLFF. The CDR3 DNA is TGTGCCATCAGTCCCGGGACAGGGACAACTAATGAAAAACTGTTTTTT.

This clonotype was counted at least ten times. The chain employs TRBV19 and TRBJ2-7; no reliable D call. The CDR3 is 15 residues long. Germline V gene sequence: CDR1 LNHDA, CDR2 SQIVND (reference sequence). V was clipped by 10 bases and J by 4 bases, with 23 bases between them. The CDR3 loop is CATEPKTSSKYEQYF. The CDR3 nucleotides read TGTGCCACCGAGCCAAAGACCTCTTCTAAATACGAGCAGTACTTC. Filled out from reference TRBV19 and TRBJ2-7, the complete variable domain reads DGGITQSPKYLFRKEGQNVTLSCEQNLNHDAMYWYRQDPGQGLRLIYYSQIVNDFQKGDIAEGYSVSREKKESFPLTVTSAQKNPTAFYLCATEPKTSSKYEQYFGPGTRLTVT.

V usage is TRBV4-1 and J usage is TRBJ1-5; D is possibly TRBD1 (6 bases). In germline, CDR1 is MGHRA, CDR2 YSYEKL. The CDR3 covers 16 residues. V was cut by 0 bases and J by 4 bases, with 13 bases left in between. The CDR3 spells CASSQERQGRNQPQHF. The CDR3 DNA reads TGCGCCAGCAGCCAAGAACGGCAGGGGAGGAATCAGCCCCAGCATTTT.